This T cell receptor (beta chain) stems from a study of blood T cell repertoires in COVID-19. Study background: Sites in the United States, Italy and Spain provided acute and convalescent COVID-19 samples. T cells, B-cell-depleted T cells, or PBMCs supplied cDNA or gDNA.

Authors' processing steps: Amplification of reference gene primers was used by the study to estimate nucleated cell counts. Clones were sequenced by immunoSEQ multiplex PCR, and TCRdb holds only the in-frame ones, with some missing. The DNA gave D and trimming, while V, J and clone size come from that table. The sample consists of approximately 410,000 clones, just over 85% of them appearing once. With 2 bases removed from V and 4 bases from J, the gap between germline ends came to 11 bases. CDR3 length: 14 amino acids. Germline-derived CDR1 and CDR2 are SNHLY and FYNNEI. Sequencing used peripheral blood. The genes are TRBV2 and TRBJ1-1, with D tentatively TRBD1 (5 bases). The TCR originated in a young woman with active or convalescent COVID-19. The DNA of the CDR3 is TGTGCCAGCAGTGAATTCAGGGATCTCACTGAAGCTTTCTTT. Translation gives CASSEFRDLTEAFF.